These 25 T cell receptor beta chains originate from one sample sequenced in a study of T-cell reconstitution after alpha-beta-depleted transplantation in children. Unique molecular identifiers tagged the TCRbeta library. TCRdb analysed the PCR reads with MiXCR anew, one entry per CDR3 protein. The sample lists some 530,000 distinct CDR3 sequences, under 15% occurring once. Specimen: PBMCs from the stem cell graft donor, collected from the stem cell graft. All receptors come from a human donor who donated a stem cell graft to a child with combined immunodeficiency.

The V gene is TRBV11-1, the J gene TRBJ2-3; 8 bases are shared with TRBD2. V dropped 2 bases and J dropped 1; count of bases not matched to a gene: 11. Germline V lookup: CDR1 SGHAT, CDR2 FQDESV (reference sequence). CDR3 size: 18 residues. CDR3 residues: CASSLPRFAGGRTDTQYF. The DNA for the CDR3 is TGTGCCAGCAGCTTACCGAGATTCGCGGGGGGCCGCACAGATACGCAGTATTTT. The full variable domain, its missing parts supplied by reference TRBV11-1 and TRBJ2-3, is EAEVAQSPRYKITEKSQAVAFWCDPISGHATLYWYRQILGQGPELLVQFQDESVVDDSQLPKDRFSAERLKGVDSTLKIQPAELGDSAMYLCASSLPRFAGGRTDTQYFGPGTRLTVL.

The chain recombines TRBV30 with TRBJ2-1, with a tentative D call TRBD1 (6 bases). Per the germline V gene, CDR1 is GTSNPN and CDR2 is SVGIG (reference sequence). The CDR3 spans 14 residues. The V gene lost 3 bases and the J gene lost 9 bases, with 18 bases spanning the gap. The DNA for the CDR3 is TGTGCCTGGAGCGCCGGGGTGGGGGCCGTTGAGCAGTTCTTC. It specifies CAWSAGVGAVEQFF.

This clonotype was picked up a small number of times. The CDR3 sequence is CASSREATGALHDEAFF. As DNA, the CDR3 is TGCGCCAGCAGCCGCGAGGCGACAGGGGCTCTCCACGATGAAGCTTTCTTT. The chain has TRBV5-1 and TRBJ1-1, with 8 bases that match TRBD1. The junction had 18 bases not matched to a gene; V was cut back by 4 bases and J by 7 bases. CDR3 length: 17 amino acids. CDR1 and CDR2 from the germline V gene are SGHRS and YFSETQ. Variable domain in full (rest from reference TRBV5-1 and TRBJ1-1): KAGVTQTPRYLIKTRGQQVTLSCSPISGHRSVSWYQQTPGQGLQFLFEYFSETQRNKGNFPGRFSGRQFSNSRSEMNVSTLELGDSALYLCASSREATGALHDEAFFGQGTRLTVV.

The chain joins TRBV5-1 to TRBJ2-2; perhaps TRBD2 as D (5 bases). The germline CDR1 and CDR2 sequences are SGHRS and YFSETQ. Trimming left V 0 bases short and J 4 bases short, with 16 bases between. The CDR3 length is 17 residues. In DNA, the CDR3 is TGCGCCAGCAGCTTGGTTCCCTCGGGGTCAGGCACCGGGGAGCTGTTTTTT. It translates to CASSLVPSGSGTGELFF.

This clonotype was recorded a few times. The chain combines TRBV3-1 with TRBJ2-7; 7 bases are shared with TRBD2. The CDR3 length is 14 residues. With V trimmed by 5 bases and J by 0 bases, 4 bases remained unmatched. The germline V gene has CDR1 LGHDT and CDR2 YNNKEL (reference sequence). The CDR3 sequence is CASSSGLVSYEQYF. CDR3 coding DNA: TGTGCCAGCAGCTCCGGACTAGTCTCCTACGAGCAGTACTTC.

The chain combines TRBV18 with TRBJ1-5; 7 bases line up with TRBD1. After removal of 3 bases from V and 1 base from J, the junction contained 6 bases not matched to a gene. CDR3 length equals 16 residues. Per germline, CDR1 KGHSH and CDR2 LQKENI. The CDR3 sequence is CASSPEDRASNQPQHF. As DNA, the CDR3 is TGTGCCAGCTCACCCGAAGACAGGGCGAGCAATCAGCCCCAGCATTTT.

V is TRBV6-5 and J is TRBJ1-6; D might be TRBD1 (6 bases). Germline V gene lookup returns CDR1 MNHEY and CDR2 SVGAGI. Trimming shortened V by 4 bases and J by 10 bases, and 20 bases separated the two germline ends. The CDR3 has 16 amino acids. The CDR3 is CASSFNQGLYRSPLHF. In nucleotides, the CDR3 is TGTGCCAGCAGTTTTAACCAGGGGCTCTATCGGTCACCCCTCCACTTT.

A few counts support this clonotype. The rearrangement uses TRBV27 and TRBJ2-2, with 7 nucleotides matching TRBD2. Trimming at V came to 1 base and at J to 4 bases, leaving 3 bases not matched to a gene. In germline, CDR1 is MNHEY, CDR2 SMNVEV (reference sequence). The CDR3 has 15 residues. The chain's CDR3 is CASSLFPSGTGELFF. The DNA of the CDR3 is TGTGCCAGCAGTTTATTCCCTAGCGGCACCGGGGAGCTGTTTTTT.

This clonotype came up many times. The rearrangement links TRBV5-1 to TRBJ2-3, with 11 positions matching TRBD2. Germline V lookup: CDR1 SGHRS, CDR2 YFSETQ. Trimming removed 4 bases from V and 0 bases from J; junction bases left unmatched: 10. This CDR3 comprises 18 residues. CDR3 DNA sequence: TGCGCCAGCAGCCCGCGGGGACTAGCGGTAACTAGCACAGATACGCAGTATTTT. Residues: CASSPRGLAVTSTDTQYF.

The table lists this clonotype with a few counts. The V call is TRBV5-1, the J call TRBJ1-6; 7 bases map to TRBD1. The junction had 13 bases not matched to a gene; V was cut back by 6 bases and J by 7 bases. CDR1 is SGHRS, CDR2 YFSETQ, per germline. This CDR3 comprises 16 residues. CDR3 bases: TGCGCCAGCACGCCCGGGACAGTGGAACGAAATTCACCCCTCCACTTT. It yields the protein CASTPGTVERNSPLHF.

The chain's CDR3 is CASSEWGGHEQYF. The CDR3 coding sequence is TGTGCCAGCAGTGAATGGGGGGGCCACGAGCAGTACTTC. The V call is TRBV25-1, the J call TRBJ2-7; tentative D call: TRBD2 (7 bases). The V and J ends lost 1 base and 5 bases respectively, with 9 bases between them. The CDR3 consists of 13 residues. Germline CDR1 is MGHDK and CDR2 is SYGVNS.

This clonotype was seen more than once but under ten times. The rearrangement links TRBV28 to TRBJ2-5; 12 bases line up with TRBD2. V was clipped by 9 bases and J by 4 bases; unmatched bases: 6. The CDR3 covers 14 residues. CDR1 and CDR2 (germline): MDHEN, SYDVKM. CDR3 protein: CASRPTSGGETQYF. DNA for the CDR3: TGTGCCAGTAGACCGACTAGCGGGGGAGAGACCCAGTACTTC.

This chain links TRBV24-1 with TRBJ2-2; D gene ambiguous. This CDR3 has 13 amino acids. From germline, CDR1 is KGHDR and CDR2 SFDVKD. V was trimmed by 4 bases and J by 3 bases, leaving 5 bases between them. CDR3 in amino acids: CATSEIDTGELFF. The DNA of the CDR3 is TGTGCCACCAGTGAAATAGACACCGGGGAGCTGTTTTTT.

This clonotype was counted at least ten times. This rearrangement joins TRBV29-1 to TRBJ2-7; 7 bases match TRBD1. The CDR3 extends over 15 amino acids. Trimming removed 2 bases from V and 3 bases from J; junction bases left unmatched: 10. From germline, CDR1 is SQVTM and CDR2 ANQGSEA. The chain's CDR3 is CSVEFRDRGGYEQYF. The CDR3 DNA is TGCAGCGTTGAATTCCGGGACAGAGGTGGCTACGAGCAGTACTTC.

In its sample, this clonotype was seen many times. This chain uses TRBV29-1 with TRBJ2-7; the match to TRBD2 covers 11 bases. The ends lost 1 base at V and 3 bases at J; junction bases unmatched: 5. The CDR3 is 15 residues long. Germline CDR1 reads SQVTM; CDR2 reads ANQGSEA. The CDR3 loop reads CSVEGGTSGNYEQYF. The CDR3, as DNA: TGCAGCGTTGAAGGGGGGACTAGCGGAAACTACGAGCAGTACTTC.

This clonotype was observed a handful of times. The V call is TRBV6-1, the J call TRBJ2-5, with D tentatively TRBD1 or TRBD2 (5 bases each). Germline loops: CDR1 MNHNS, CDR2 SASEGT. V dropped 6 bases and J dropped 5 bases, with 22 bases sitting between them. The CDR3 totals 16 residues. The chain's CDR3 is CASRREGPRGEETQYF. The CDR3 nucleotides are TGTGCCAGCAGACGTGAGGGGCCAAGAGGAGAGGAGACCCAGTACTTC.

The rearrangement joins TRBV19 to TRBJ1-5; D remains ambiguous. Looked up from germline, CDR1 is LNHDA and CDR2 is SQIVND (reference sequence). V was shortened by 5 bases and J by 7 bases, with 9 bases between the two germline ends. The CDR3 is 12 residues long. The CDR3 DNA is TGTGCCAGTAGTGAAATAGGACAGCCCCAGCATTTT. Encoded protein: CASSEIGQPQHF.

This clonotype was detected a few times. The rearrangement links TRBV12-3 or TRBV12-4 to TRBJ2-1; the match to TRBD2 covers 11 bases. This CDR3 has 16 amino acids. V shed 4 bases, J shed 4 bases, and the junction held 6 bases outside the gene matches. The CDR3 sequence is CASSSSGGKGYNEQFF. In nucleotides, the CDR3 is TGTGCCAGCAGTTCTAGCGGGGGGAAGGGTTACAATGAGCAGTTCTTC.

This clonotype was seen ten or more times. J is TRBJ2-1 and V is TRBV4-2; the match to TRBD2 covers 13 bases. The V gene's germline CDR1 is LGHNA and CDR2 YNFKEQ. V was pared by 6 bases and J by 7 bases, with 6 bases of the junction left unmatched. CDR3 size: 15 residues. Here the CDR3 reads CASRETSGGRNEQFF. DNA of the CDR3: TGTGCCAGCAGGGAGACTAGCGGGGGGCGTAATGAGCAGTTCTTC.

This clonotype appeared a few times. The chain couples TRBV6-1 to TRBJ1-2; 8 bases line up with TRBD1. The CDR3 sequence is 14 residues long. Germline values: CDR1 MNHNS, CDR2 SASEGT. The V gene end was trimmed by 7 bases and the J gene end by 3 bases; junction bases not matched to a gene: 7. This CDR3 is CASTGRGLHYGYTF. In DNA form, the CDR3 reads TGTGCCAGCACGGGCAGGGGGCTTCACTATGGCTACACCTTC.

This clonotype was observed a handful of times. The V gene is TRBV11-3, the J gene TRBJ2-7; no clear D gene. The CDR3 sequence is 15 residues long. Germline V gene lookup returns CDR1 SGHNT and CDR2 YENEEA. Between the trimmed V and J ends, which lost 0 bases and 2 bases, there was a span of 11 bases. DNA of the CDR3: TGTGCCAGCAGCTTAGATCAGAAATCAACCTACGAGCAGTACTTC. Translated: CASSLDQKSTYEQYF.

This clonotype was picked up a small number of times. The chain uses TRBV5-1 and TRBJ1-5, with D perhaps matching TRBD1 (5 bases). The germline V gene encodes CDR1 SGHRS and CDR2 YFSETQ. V lost 2 bases and J 2 bases, leaving 11 bases between the germline ends. This CDR3 contains 15 residues. CDR3 loop: CASSLGARGNQPQHF. The CDR3 DNA reads as TGCGCCAGCAGCTTAGGGGCCAGGGGCAATCAGCCCCAGCATTTT.

The rearrangement uses TRBV29-1 and TRBJ1-1; D unresolved. V lost 4 bases and J lost 2, with 20 bases in between. The CDR3 consists of 16 residues. CDR1 is SQVTM, CDR2 ANQGSEA, per germline. The CDR3 loop is CSVGGKSFHPNTEAFF. The DNA for the CDR3 is TGCAGCGTTGGAGGGAAAAGTTTCCATCCAAACACTGAAGCTTTCTTT.

The chain joins TRBV7-8 to TRBJ2-6; maybe TRBD2 (6 bases). With 9 bases removed from V and 2 bases from J, the gap between germline ends came to 11 bases. Germline CDR1 and CDR2: SGHVS and FQNEAQ. This CDR3 region has 14 residues. This chain's CDR3 is CASFSGAGANVLTF. DNA of the CDR3: TGTGCCAGTTTCTCGGGGGCTGGGGCCAACGTCCTGACTTTC.

This clonotype was found many times. J is TRBJ2-7 and V is TRBV3-1; the D gene could be TRBD1 or TRBD2 (6 bases each). Germline assignment: CDR1 LGHDT and CDR2 YNNKEL (reference sequence). This CDR3 region has 11 residues. V gave up 8 bases and J gave up 6 bases, with 11 bases separating them. The CDR3 DNA reads TGTGCCAGCCGGGGGCAATTCGAGCAGTACTTC. It encodes CASRGQFEQYF.